A selection of T cell receptor beta chains follows, all from one sample in a study of OX40 agonist ivuxolimab in advanced cancers. Libraries were prepared by immunoSEQ multiplex PCR; TCRdb keeps only in-frame clonotypes and omits some of them. The sample gives around 72,000 clones, around 83% of which show up once; under 20% is in the top ten. The material sequenced was CD4+ or CD8+ T cells sorted from blood, taken in a trial of the OX40 agonist ivuxolimab. All receptors derive from an adult with an advanced solid tumor such as melanoma, head and neck, liver or kidney cancer. Both conserved end residues are part of each CDR3. A D gene is named only where the DNA matches it firmly. Some rows mark clone size as missing; the rest say once, few, many or name a class of expanded clone.

clone_size	v_call	j_call	d_call	cdr3_aa	cdr3_nt
-	TRBV7-9	TRBJ2-7	-	CASSRAGSLGEQYF	TGTGCCAGCAGCCGGGCCGGGAGCTTGGGCGAGCAGTACTTC
once	TRBV5-4	TRBJ2-1	-	CASSVDSYNEQFF	TGTGCCAGCAGCGTGGACAGCTACAATGAGCAGTTCTTC
-	TRBV5-1	TRBJ2-5	-	CASSLRGETQYF	TGCGCCAGCAGCTTGCGAGGGGAGACCCAGTACTTC
-	TRBV10-1	TRBJ2-7	-	CASSSGSGTYEQYF	TGCGCCAGCAGTTCTGGTAGCGGTACCTACGAGCAGTACTTC
few	TRBV11-3	TRBJ2-7	-	CASSLESSYEQYF	TGTGCCAGCAGCTTGGAAAGCTCCTACGAGCAGTACTTC
-	TRBV10-2	TRBJ2-2	TRBD1	CASSRQGYATGELFF	TGCGCCAGCAGCAGACAGGGGTACGCGACCGGGGAGCTGTTTTTT
-	TRBV7-6	TRBJ2-1	TRBD2	CASSWRLAGVGNEQFF	TGTGCCAGCAGCTGGCGACTAGCGGGAGTAGGTAATGAGCAGTTCTTC
-	TRBV5-1	TRBJ2-5	-	CASSLAGWETQYF	TGCGCCAGCAGCTTGGCAGGGTGGGAGACCCAGTACTTC
-	TRBV5-1	TRBJ1-2	-	CASSLGEDYGYTF	TGCGCCAGCAGCTTAGGGGAGGACTATGGCTACACCTTC
-	TRBV6-5	TRBJ1-4	-	CASSYRGGNEKLFF	TGTGCCAGCAGTTACCGGGGGGGGAATGAAAAACTGTTTTTT
-	TRBV15	TRBJ2-1	-	CATSRGGGTFTYNEQFF	TGTGCCACCAGCAGAGGGGGGGGGACATTTACCTACAATGAGCAGTTCTTC
-	TRBV5-1	TRBJ2-3	-	CASSWQGSSTDTQYF	TGCGCCAGCAGTTGGCAGGGTTCTAGCACAGATACGCAGTATTTT
-	TRBV2	TRBJ2-2	-	CASQDTRGVTGELFF	TGTGCCAGTCAGGACACCAGGGGCGTTACCGGGGAGCTGTTTTTT
once	TRBV5-1	TRBJ1-1	-	CASSLEAVGGTEAFF	TGCGCCAGCAGCTTGGAGGCGGTGGGTGGCACTGAAGCTTTCTTT
-	TRBV5-1	TRBJ2-5	-	CASSLAGSQETQYF	TGCGCCAGCAGCTTGGCAGGGTCCCAAGAGACCCAGTACTTC
-	TRBV7-2	TRBJ2-7	TRBD1	CASSVGQGAYEQYF	TGTGCCAGCAGCGTGGGACAGGGAGCTTACGAGCAGTACTTC
-	TRBV6-5	TRBJ1-4	-	CASSYFGPGGEKLFF	TGTGCCAGCAGTTATTTTGGACCGGGGGGTGAAAAACTGTTTTTT
-	TRBV25-1	TRBJ1-1	-	CASSDHRQANTEAFF	TGTGCCAGCAGTGACCACCGGCAGGCAAACACTGAAGCTTTCTTT
-	TRBV29-1	TRBJ1-1	-	CSGSWVVTEDTEAFF	TGCAGCGGTTCGTGGGTGGTTACAGAGGACACTGAAGCTTTCTTT
-	TRBV5-1	TRBJ2-3	TRBD2	CASSLEREASDTQYF	TGCGCCAGCAGCTTGGAGCGGGAGGCGTCCGATACGCAGTATTTT
-	TRBV6-1	TRBJ2-2	-	CASRYQTNTGELFF	TGTGCCAGCAGATACCAAACGAACACCGGGGAGCTGTTTTTT
medium-sized	TRBV2	TRBJ2-2	TRBD2	CASSSDPLAGNTGELFF	TGTGCCAGCAGTTCCGATCCACTAGCGGGGAACACCGGGGAGCTGTTTTTT
-	TRBV29-1	TRBJ2-7	-	CSVELRGGLGEQYF	TGCAGCGTTGAACTTAGGGGGGGGCTCGGCGAGCAGTACTTC